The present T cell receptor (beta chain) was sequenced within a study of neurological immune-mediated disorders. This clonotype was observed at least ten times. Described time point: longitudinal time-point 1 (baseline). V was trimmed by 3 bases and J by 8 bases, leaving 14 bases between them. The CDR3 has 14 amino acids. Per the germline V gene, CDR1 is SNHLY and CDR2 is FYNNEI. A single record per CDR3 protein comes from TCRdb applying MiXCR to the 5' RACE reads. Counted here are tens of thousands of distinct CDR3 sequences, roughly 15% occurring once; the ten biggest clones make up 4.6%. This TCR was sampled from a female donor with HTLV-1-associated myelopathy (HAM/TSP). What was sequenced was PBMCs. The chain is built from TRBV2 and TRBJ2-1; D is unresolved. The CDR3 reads CASSEGYRFDEQFF. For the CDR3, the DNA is TGTGCCAGCAGTGAGGGCTACCGTTTCGATGAGCAGTTCTTC.